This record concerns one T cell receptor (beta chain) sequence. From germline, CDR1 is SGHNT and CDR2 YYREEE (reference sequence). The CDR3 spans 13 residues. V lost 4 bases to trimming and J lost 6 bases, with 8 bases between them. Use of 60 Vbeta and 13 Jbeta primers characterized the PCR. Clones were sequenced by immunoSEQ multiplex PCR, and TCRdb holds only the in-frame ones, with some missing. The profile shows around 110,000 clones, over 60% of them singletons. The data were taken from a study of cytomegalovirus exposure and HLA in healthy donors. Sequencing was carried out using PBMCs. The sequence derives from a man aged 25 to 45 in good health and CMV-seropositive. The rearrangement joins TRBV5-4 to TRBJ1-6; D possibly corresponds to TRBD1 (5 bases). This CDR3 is CASSPGINSPLHF. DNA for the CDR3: TGTGCCAGCAGCCCAGGGATTAATTCACCCCTCCACTTT.